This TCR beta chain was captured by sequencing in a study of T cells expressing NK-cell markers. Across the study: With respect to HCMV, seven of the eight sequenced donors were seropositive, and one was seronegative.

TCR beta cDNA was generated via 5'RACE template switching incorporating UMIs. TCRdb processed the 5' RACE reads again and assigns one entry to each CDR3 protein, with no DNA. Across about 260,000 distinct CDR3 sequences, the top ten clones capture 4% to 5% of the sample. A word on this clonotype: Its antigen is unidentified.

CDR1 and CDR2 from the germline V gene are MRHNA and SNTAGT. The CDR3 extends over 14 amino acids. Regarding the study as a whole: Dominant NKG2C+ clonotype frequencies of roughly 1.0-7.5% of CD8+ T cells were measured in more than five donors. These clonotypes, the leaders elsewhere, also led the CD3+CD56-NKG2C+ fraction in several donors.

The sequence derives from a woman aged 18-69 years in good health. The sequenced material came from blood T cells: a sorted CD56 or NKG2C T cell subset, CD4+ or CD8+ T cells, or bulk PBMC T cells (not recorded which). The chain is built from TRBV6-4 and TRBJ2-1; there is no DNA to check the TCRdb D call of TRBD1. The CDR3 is CASRREGGHNEQFF.